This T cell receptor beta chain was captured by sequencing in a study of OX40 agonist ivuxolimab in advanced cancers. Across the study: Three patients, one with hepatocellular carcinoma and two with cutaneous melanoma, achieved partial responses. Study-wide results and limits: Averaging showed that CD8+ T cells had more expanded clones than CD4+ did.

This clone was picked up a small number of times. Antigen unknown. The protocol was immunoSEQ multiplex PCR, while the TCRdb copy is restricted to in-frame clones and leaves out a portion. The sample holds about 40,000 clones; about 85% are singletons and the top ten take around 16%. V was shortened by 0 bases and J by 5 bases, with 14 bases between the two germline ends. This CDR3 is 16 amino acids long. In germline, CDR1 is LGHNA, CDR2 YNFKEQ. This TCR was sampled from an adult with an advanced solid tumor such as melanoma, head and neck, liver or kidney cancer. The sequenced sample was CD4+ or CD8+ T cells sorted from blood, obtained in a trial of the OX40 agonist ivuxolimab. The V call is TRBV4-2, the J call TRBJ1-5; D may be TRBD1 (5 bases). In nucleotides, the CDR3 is TGTGCCAGCAGCCAAGATGGGCAGGGAGGGGATCAGCCCCAGCATTTT. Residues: CASSQDGQGGDQPQHF.